The 19 T cell receptor beta chains presented below share a single source sample, sequenced in a study of blood T cell repertoires in COVID-19. Generated by immunoSEQ multiplex PCR, the TCRdb table keeps only in-frame clones and is missing some. The sample lists roughly 500,000 clones, 80% to 90% occurring once. Input material: peripheral blood. The receptors originated from a man younger than 35 with COVID-19, enrolled during active disease.

This chain uses TRBV30 with TRBJ1-2; D ambiguous. V gave up 5 bases and J gave up 4 bases, with 17 bases separating them. The CDR3 extends over 14 amino acids. Germline assignment: CDR1 GTSNPN and CDR2 SVGIG (reference sequence). The CDR3 nucleotides are TGTGCCTGGTCCGCAGGACTACTCTTCTATGGCTACACCTTC. This encodes CAWSAGLLFYGYTF.

This clone occurred once. The chain recombines TRBV19 with TRBJ2-3; D unresolved. The germline V gene has CDR1 LNHDA and CDR2 SQIVND (reference sequence). CDR3 length: 14 amino acids. V was cut by 4 bases and J by 4 bases, with 12 bases left in between. The CDR3 DNA sequence: TGTGCCAGTAGTAGGGCAAGTTTCCCAGATACGCAGTATTTT. Encoded protein: CASSRASFPDTQYF.

The chain joins TRBV7-9 to TRBJ2-5; a possible D gene is TRBD1 (6 bases). The CDR3 is 15 residues long. The germline gives CDR1 SEHNR, CDR2 FQNEAQ (reference sequence). V was trimmed by 4 bases and J by 0 bases, leaving 12 bases between them. CDR3 DNA: TGTGCCAGCAGCTCAGCCCGGGACAACCAAGAGACCCAGTACTTC. Translating gives CASSSARDNQETQYF. The full variable domain, with the rest looked up from reference TRBV7-9 and TRBJ2-5, is DTGVSQNPRHKITKRGQNVTFRCDPISEHNRLYWYRQTLGQGPEFLTYFQNEAQLEKSRLLSDRFSAERPKGSFSTLEIQRTEQGDSAMYLCASSSARDNQETQYFGPGTRLLVL.

The chain carries TRBV2 and TRBJ2-3; possibly TRBD2 for D (6 bases). This CDR3 is 13 amino acids long. Germline CDR1 is SNHLY and CDR2 is FYNNEI. Trimming pared 5 bases from V and 5 bases from J, leaving 11 bases between. The CDR3 region is CASSRNGGDTQYF. DNA for the CDR3: TGTGCCAGCAGTCGGAACGGGGGAGATACGCAGTATTTT.

The V call is TRBV5-1, the J call TRBJ2-2; a weak D match, TRBD1 (5 bases). Germline CDR1 SGHRS, CDR2 YFSETQ. V was shortened by 2 bases and J by 5 bases, with 7 bases between the two germline ends. This CDR3 has 13 amino acids. In nucleotides, the CDR3 is TGCGCCAGCAGCTTCAGGGATACCGGGGAGCTGTTTTTT. Translated, it gives CASSFRDTGELFF.

The V gene is TRBV6-6, the J gene TRBJ2-7; 10 bases are shared with TRBD1. CDR1 and CDR2 from the germline V gene are MNHNY and SVGAGI (reference sequence). V shed 7 bases, J shed 6 bases, and the junction held 12 bases outside the gene matches. The CDR3 runs 15 residues. The CDR3 here is CASTRGTGDSSEQYF. The CDR3 bases are TGTGCCAGCACAAGGGGGACAGGGGACTCTAGCGAGCAGTACTTC.

V gene TRBV5-1 combines with J gene TRBJ1-4; D gene uncertain. Trimming pared 1 base from V and 0 bases from J, leaving 7 bases between. The CDR3 sequence is 15 residues long. Germline V gives CDR1 SGHRS, CDR2 YFSETQ. CDR3: CASSLSIATNEKLFF. The CDR3 bases are TGCGCCAGCAGCTTGTCCATTGCAACTAATGAAAAACTGTTTTTT.

The chain has TRBV28 and TRBJ1-4; the D gene is possibly TRBD1 (6 bases). Trimming shortened V by 6 bases and J by 7 bases, and 15 bases separated the two germline ends. This CDR3 spans 14 amino acids. Germline V gene lookup returns CDR1 MDHEN and CDR2 SYDVKM. The CDR3 sequence is CASSQGEQGEKLFF. As DNA, the CDR3 is TGTGCCAGCAGCCAAGGGGAACAGGGTGAAAAACTGTTTTTT.

The chain couples TRBV7-9 to TRBJ2-2, with a weak D call TRBD1 (5 bases). The germline V and J ends were trimmed by 1 base and 3 bases, with 6 bases remaining between them. The CDR3 is 14 amino acids. Germline V gene sequence: CDR1 SEHNR, CDR2 FQNEAQ (reference sequence). The CDR3 bases are TGTGCCAGCAGCTTAGGACAGCACACCGGGGAGCTGTTTTTT. It encodes CASSLGQHTGELFF. Full variable domain (remainder filled in from reference TRBV7-9 and TRBJ2-2): DTGVSQNPRHKITKRGQNVTFRCDPISEHNRLYWYRQTLGQGPEFLTYFQNEAQLEKSRLLSDRFSAERPKGSFSTLEIQRTEQGDSAMYLCASSLGQHTGELFFGEGSRLTVL.

The CDR3 here is CASSETRGQETQYF. CDR3 bases: TGTGCCAGCAGCGAAACCAGGGGCCAAGAGACCCAGTACTTC. The chain recombines TRBV9 with TRBJ2-5; TRBD1 might be the D (6 bases). CDR1 and CDR2 (germline): SGDLS, YYNGEE. The CDR3 is 14 amino acids. Trimming shortened V by 3 bases and J by 1 base, and 10 bases separated the two germline ends.

V is TRBV3-1 (or the pseudogene TRBV3-2) and J is TRBJ1-2, with D possibly being TRBD1 (5 bases). The CDR3 is 14 amino acids. CDR1 is LGHDT, CDR2 YNNKEL, per germline (reference sequence). Trimming took 0 bases from V and 8 from J, leaving 13 bases between them. CDR3 DNA: TGTGCCAGCAGCCAAGAGGCGGGACTTTGGGGCTACACCTTC. Translating gives CASSQEAGLWGYTF.

The gene calls are TRBV2 and TRBJ2-1, with D unclear. Trimming stripped 3 bases from V and 8 bases from J, with 8 bases between. The CDR3 extends over 12 amino acids. Germline CDR1 reads SNHLY; CDR2 reads FYNNEI. CDR3 sequence reads: CASSDPRDEQFF. The CDR3 DNA follows: TGTGCCAGCAGTGATCCCCGAGATGAGCAGTTCTTC.

The rearrangement joins TRBV6-2 or TRBV6-3 to TRBJ1-2; D is perhaps TRBD1 (5 bases). The CDR3 has 15 amino acids. V lost 4 bases to trimming and J lost 6 bases, with 18 bases between them. Germline loops: CDR1 MNHEY, CDR2 SVGEGT. This CDR3 is CASSSDSRSLHGYTF. The CDR3 bases are TGTGCCAGCAGTTCTGACAGCCGATCCTTACATGGCTACACCTTC.

The chain uses TRBV2 and TRBJ1-1; 7 nucleotides line up with TRBD1. CDR3 length: 14 residues. Per germline, CDR1 SNHLY and CDR2 FYNNEI. V gave up 2 bases and J gave up 1 base; unmatched junction bases: 1. CDR3 sequence reads: CASSERQGNTEAFF. CDR3 DNA: TGTGCCAGCAGTGAAAGACAGGGGAACACTGAAGCTTTCTTT.

The rearrangement joins TRBV4-1 to TRBJ2-3, with 16 bases matching TRBD2. The J segment lost 2 bases and the V segment lost 4 bases, leaving 3 bases of the junction unmatched. CDR1 and CDR2 (germline): MGHRA, YSYEKL. The length of the CDR3 is 17 residues. The CDR3 loop reads CASSLGTSGRATDTQYF. In DNA, the CDR3 is TGCGCCAGCAGCCTCGGGACTAGCGGGAGGGCCACAGATACGCAGTATTTT.

J is TRBJ1-5 and V is TRBV19; 7 nucleotides match TRBD1. CDR3 length: 15 amino acids. The trim removed 3 bases at V and 5 bases at J, leaving 7 bases unmatched. Germline V lookup: CDR1 LNHDA, CDR2 SQIVND (reference sequence). CDR3 sequence reads: CASSMWTGVDQPQHF. CDR3 in DNA: TGTGCCAGTAGTATGTGGACAGGCGTTGATCAGCCCCAGCATTTT.

The chain has TRBV7-9 and TRBJ1-4, with 7 bases lining up with TRBD1. The CDR3 consists of 14 residues. V was pared by 1 base and J by 8 bases, with 4 bases of the junction left unmatched. Germline CDR1 and CDR2: SEHNR and FQNEAQ (reference sequence). The CDR3 loop reads CASSLGQGGEKLFF. In nucleotides, the CDR3 is TGTGCCAGCAGCTTAGGCCAAGGGGGCGAAAAACTGTTTTTT.

This chain connects TRBV18 to TRBJ1-5; the D is unclear. This CDR3 region has 14 residues. The germline V gene encodes CDR1 KGHSH and CDR2 LQKENI. Deletions cut 6 bases from V and 4 bases from J, with 13 bases between. The CDR3 loop is CASSANPLNQPQHF. The CDR3 nucleotides read TGTGCCAGCTCTGCTAATCCCCTGAATCAGCCCCAGCATTTT.

Regarding this clone: Other DNA sequences in the sample encode the same CDR3. The chain links TRBV5-4 to TRBJ2-1, with TRBD2 matching over 8 bases. The germline V gene encodes CDR1 SGHNT and CDR2 YYREEE (reference sequence). The J segment lost 0 bases and the V segment lost 4 bases, leaving 6 bases of the junction unmatched. CDR3 length: 16 residues. CDR3 DNA: TGTGCCAGCAGCCCCGGGGGGGCCCACTCCTACAATGAGCAGTTCTTC. It yields the protein CASSPGGAHSYNEQFF.